A selection of T cell receptor beta chains follows, all from one sample in a study of regulatory T cells in long-lasting Graves disease. TCRdb recomputed calls from the multiplex PCR reads with MiXCR, one row per CDR3 protein. The sample consists of roughly 700,000 distinct CDR3 sequences, 25% to 30% of them appearing once. The material sequenced was peripheral blood mononuclear cells (PBMCs), taken when the disease was refractory, from a patient treated with antithyroid drugs. Receptor source: a female donor with Graves disease. The CDR3 runs from the conserved cysteine through the conserved F or W. A D gene is named only where the DNA matches it firmly. Only part of the rows carry a size: once, few, many, or a class if the clone is expanded.

cdr3_nt cdr3_aa v_call d_call j_call clone_size cdr3_length
TGTGCCAGCAGTTTAGCAGGGGGCGGATATGGCTACACCTTC CASSLAGGGYGYTF TRBV12-3/TRBV12-4 TRBD1 TRBJ1-2 many 14
TGTGCCAGCAGCCAAGTACCGCAGGGCATGGGGAATCAGCCCCAGCATTTT CASSQVPQGMGNQPQHF TRBV3-1 . TRBJ1-5 few 17
TGTGCCAGCAGACAGGGACAGGCTAACACCGGGGAGCTGTTTTTT CASRQGQANTGELFF TRBV6-1 TRBD1 TRBJ2-2 . 15
TGTGCCAGCAGTTTAGGAACAGATGGCTACACCTTC CASSLGTDGYTF TRBV12-3/TRBV12-4 . TRBJ1-2 many 12
TGCGCCAGCAGCTTGGGTGCGAGGGACACTGAAGCTTTCTTT CASSLGARDTEAFF TRBV5-1 . TRBJ1-1 few 14
TGTGCCAGCAGTTTAATTTCACAGCCCCAGCATTTT CASSLISQPQHF TRBV12-3/TRBV12-4 . TRBJ1-5 few 12
TGTGCCAGCAGTTTTTCCGGACAGTACGAGCAGTACTTC CASSFSGQYEQYF TRBV6-9 . TRBJ2-7 few 13
TGTGCCAGCAGTTACTCGAGCGGATTAGCGGGAGACGAGACCCAGTACTTC CASSYSSGLAGDETQYF TRBV6-2/TRBV6-3 TRBD2 TRBJ2-5 few 17
TGTGCCACCAGCAGAGATGTGGGCCCAACTAATGAAAAACTGTTTTTT CATSRDVGPTNEKLFF TRBV15 . TRBJ1-4 few 16
TGTGCCAGCAGTGAAGCGGGACGCTCTGGAAACACCATATATTTT CASSEAGRSGNTIYF TRBV6-1 . TRBJ1-3 . 15
TGTGCCAGCAGTTTAGGCAGGGGCAATGAGCAGTTCTTC CASSLGRGNEQFF TRBV12-3/TRBV12-4 . TRBJ2-1 many 13
TGTGCCAGCAGTGCACGTACTTCTGTCTACGAGCAGTACTTC CASSARTSVYEQYF TRBV25-1 . TRBJ2-7 . 14
TGTGCCAGCAGTTTATTGTACAGGGTAGGGGAGACCCAGTACTTC CASSLLYRVGETQYF TRBV27 . TRBJ2-5 . 15
TGTGCCAGCAGGACGGGTTGGAGGGGGGAGACCCAGTACTTC CASRTGWRGETQYF TRBV12-3/TRBV12-4 . TRBJ2-5 . 14
TGTGCCAGCAGTTCCCCCGCAGGACTCAATCAGCCCCAGCATTTT CASSSPAGLNQPQHF TRBV6-2/TRBV6-3 . TRBJ1-5 . 15
TGTGCCAGCAGTGACTCCACGAGTGGGTCTGCCAATGAGCAGTTCTTC CASSDSTSGSANEQFF TRBV2 . TRBJ2-1 . 16
TGTGCCAGCAGCCAAAGTTTTCAGGTTAGGGAAACCTATGGCTACACCTTC CASSQSFQVRETYGYTF TRBV3-1 . TRBJ1-2 few 17
TGTGCCAGCAAGCCACTAGCGGGAGGTTTTTACACCGGGGAGCTGTTTTTT CASKPLAGGFYTGELFF TRBV6-1 TRBD2 TRBJ2-2 . 17
TGTGCCTGGGGGACGGACCAAGAGACCCAGTACTTC CAWGTDQETQYF TRBV30 . TRBJ2-5 few 12
TGTGCCAGCAGGCAAAGACCGAACTATAATTCACCCCTCCACTTT CASRQRPNYNSPLHF TRBV28 . TRBJ1-6 few 15
TGTGCCAGCCTGGGGTACGCGAACACCGGGGAGCTGTTTTTT CASLGYANTGELFF TRBV11-3 . TRBJ2-2 many 14
TGTGCCAGCAGCTTATCTTGGGCTGGCTATGGCTACACCTTC CASSLSWAGYGYTF TRBV7-8 . TRBJ1-2 . 14
TGTGCCATCAGTGAGTGGGGACAGGGGAATGAAAAACTGTTTTTT CAISEWGQGNEKLFF TRBV10-3 TRBD1 TRBJ1-4 . 15